This T cell receptor beta chain originates from a study of T cells in Graves' hyperthyroidism and ophthalmopathy. Study results and limitations: Separating ophthalmopathy from stable hyperthyroidism was achieved by a 13 V-J model.

The germline V gene encodes CDR1 LGHNA and CDR2 YNFKEQ. This CDR3 has 14 residues. The V and J ends lost 1 base and 4 bases respectively, with 11 bases between them. Amplification of TCR beta CDR3 regions used RNA as the template. The primer set for the first-round RT-PCR of the TCR CDR3 was HTBI. TCRdb re-called the multiplex PCR reads through MiXCR, storing one row per CDR3 protein. This sample has approximately 600,000 distinct CDR3 sequences; approximately 15% occur once, and the top ten carry roughly 7%. The table lists this clonotype with many counts. Antigen: not known. Those patients with uncontrolled infection, other autoimmune disease, pregnancy or lactation were excluded.

This receptor was identified in a woman in her late teens or twenties with Graves' ophthalmopathy. This sequence joins TRBV4-2 and TRBJ2-7; TRBD1 is a possible D gene (6 bases). The source material was blood. In DNA form, the CDR3 reads TGTGCCAGCAGCCAAGGATTACAGGGATACGAGCAGTACTTC. It is translated as CASSQGLQGYEQYF.